This is a list of T cell receptor beta chains from one sample in a study of early T cells in non-severe SARS-CoV-2 infection. TCRdb fed the 5' RACE reads into MiXCR, producing one record per CDR3 protein. The sample lists approximately 50,000 distinct CDR3 sequences; about an eighth were seen once. The sequenced sample was whole blood. All receptors derive from an adult who was a healthcare worker with PCR-confirmed SARS-CoV-2 infection or an uninfected control (not recorded which). Each CDR3 is given with its conserved first and last residue. Each record gives: D gene, clone size, V gene, J gene, CDR3 protein, CDR3 DNA. D genes are given only for firm matches. The size field is filled for only some rows; it gives once, few, many or a size class.

TRBD1,many,TRBV2,TRBJ1-5,CASMRDRTSNQPQHF,TGTGCCAGCATGAGGGACAGGACTAGCAATCAGCCCCAGCATTTT
-,few,TRBV5-1,TRBJ1-2,CASSLAEQTYGYTF,TGCGCCAGCAGCTTGGCCGAACAGACGTATGGCTACACCTTC
-,few,TRBV20-1,TRBJ2-1,CSARGQEQFF,TGCAGTGCTAGAGGCCAGGAGCAGTTCTTC
TRBD1,many,TRBV27,TRBJ1-1,CASTRGGEAFF,TGTGCCAGCACCAGGGGGGGCGAAGCTTTCTTT
-,few,TRBV7-9,TRBJ1-1,CASSRPLGQGGTEAFF,TGTGCCAGCAGCCGACCCCTGGGGCAGGGAGGAACTGAAGCTTTCTTT
-,many,TRBV3-1,TRBJ2-5,CASSQDVAREETQYF,TGTGCCAGCAGCCAAGATGTAGCGAGGGAGGAGACCCAGTACTTC
-,-,TRBV7-9,TRBJ1-2,CASSFGGANYGYTF,TGTGCCAGCAGCTTCGGGGGAGCTAACTATGGCTACACCTTC
-,-,TRBV12-3/TRBV12-4,TRBJ2-5,CASSAAQGRGKETQYF,TGTGCCAGCAGTGCTGCCCAGGGGCGGGGGAAGGAGACCCAGTACTTC
-,-,TRBV29-1,TRBJ2-3,CSVERGTSTDTQYF,TGCAGCGTCGAACGGGGGACTAGCACAGATACGCAGTATTTT
-,many,TRBV6-2/TRBV6-3,TRBJ1-1,CASRPQAAPEAFF,TGTGCCAGCAGACCCCAGGCGGCCCCTGAAGCTTTCTTT
-,many,TRBV7-2,TRBJ2-5,CASSLTETQYF,TGTGCCAGCAGCTTAACAGAGACCCAGTACTTC
-,many,TRBV7-2,TRBJ1-2,CASSLDTNYGYTF,TGTGCCAGCAGCCTAGACACGAACTATGGCTACACCTTC
-,many,TRBV30,TRBJ1-4,CAWSADREKLFF,TGTGCCTGGAGTGCGGACCGAGAAAAACTGTTTTTT